This entry lists 9 T cell receptor beta chains sequenced from one sample in a study of cytomegalovirus exposure and HLA in healthy donors. The PCR made use of 60 Vbeta and 13 Jbeta primers. Sequencing was performed with immunoSEQ multiplex PCR; in TCRdb, only in-frame clones are kept and a portion is missing. The profile shows about 150,000 clones, approximately 85% of them singletons. What was sequenced was PBMCs. Source of these receptors: a girl between 5 and 17 years old in good health and CMV-seropositive.

The chain joins TRBV27 to TRBJ2-2; 9 bases match TRBD2. V gave up 6 bases and J gave up 10 bases; unmatched junction bases: 15. Per the germline V gene, CDR1 is MNHEY and CDR2 is SMNVEV (reference sequence). This CDR3 contains 16 residues. Here the CDR3 reads CASRAGGGTGEVELFF. The CDR3 DNA sequence: TGTGCCAGCAGAGCGGGGGGAGGTACAGGAGAGGTGGAGCTGTTTTTT.

The V and J genes are TRBV7-9 and TRBJ2-7; a weak D match, TRBD1 (6 bases). The germline CDR1 and CDR2 sequences are SEHNR and FQNEAQ (reference sequence). The CDR3 sequence is 11 residues long. With 6 bases removed from V and 5 bases from J, the gap between germline ends came to 8 bases. CDR3 nucleotide sequence: TGTGCCAGCAGTTGGGACAACGAGCAGTACTTC. It is translated as CASSWDNEQYF.

The CDR3 spells CASSSARAEAFF. The DNA of the CDR3 is TGTGCCAGCAGCTCAGCGAGGGCTGAAGCTTTCTTT. The V gene is TRBV11-2, the J gene TRBJ1-1, with D unclear. Trimming removed 4 bases from V and 6 bases from J, with 9 bases in between. In germline, CDR1 is SGHAT, CDR2 FQNNGV. This CDR3 is 12 amino acids long.

The rearrangement links TRBV11-3 to TRBJ1-4; maybe TRBD1 (5 bases). Trimming left V 3 bases short and J 4 bases short, with 9 bases between. Germline CDR1 SGHNT, CDR2 YENEEA. This CDR3 is 14 amino acids long. This chain's CDR3 is CASSLTAINEKLFF. CDR3 sequence (DNA): TGTGCCAGCAGCTTGACAGCGATTAATGAAAAACTGTTTTTT.

The chain joins TRBV7-3 to TRBJ1-1; D is ambiguous. Germline CDR1 SGHTA, CDR2 FQGTGA. The CDR3 sequence is 13 residues long. V was shortened by 6 bases and J by 4 bases, with 12 bases between the two germline ends. The CDR3 region is CASRRSIFTEAFF. In DNA, the CDR3 is TGTGCCAGCAGGAGAAGTATCTTCACTGAAGCTTTCTTT. The entire variable domain, with the rest obtained from reference TRBV7-3 and TRBJ1-1, is as follows: GAGVSQTPSNKVTEKGKYVELRCDPISGHTALYWYRQSLGQGPEFLIYFQGTGAADDSGLPNDRFFAVRPEGSVSTLKIQRTERGDSAVYLCASRRSIFTEAFFGQGTRLTVV.

The chain joins TRBV7-9 to TRBJ1-1; 8 nucleotides align to TRBD1. CDR1 and CDR2 from the germline V gene are SEHNR and FQNEAQ (reference sequence). The ends lost 4 bases at V and 0 bases at J; junction bases unmatched: 1. CDR3 length: 14 amino acids. The CDR3 DNA is TGTGCCAGCAGCTCCAGGGGGCTGAACACTGAAGCTTTCTTT. Protein: CASSSRGLNTEAFF.

The chain carries TRBV5-6 and TRBJ2-7, with a possible D match to TRBD1 (6 bases). This CDR3 is 14 amino acids long. The germline V gene has CDR1 SGHDT and CDR2 YYEEEE. Between the trimmed V and J ends, which lost 4 bases and 10 bases, there was a span of 21 bases. Here the CDR3 reads CASSLWAGQWLQYF. The CDR3, as DNA: TGTGCCAGCAGCCTGTGGGCTGGACAGTGGCTTCAGTACTTC. Together with reference TRBV5-6 and TRBJ2-7, the CDR3 gives the full variable domain: DAGVTQSPTHLIKTRGQQVTLRCSPKSGHDTVSWYQQALGQGPQFIFQYYEEEERQRGNFPDRFSGHQFPNYSSELNVNALLLGDSALYLCASSLWAGQWLQYFGPGTRLTVT.

The chain carries TRBV7-8 and TRBJ2-7; 7 nucleotides match TRBD2. Germline CDR1 is SGHVS and CDR2 is FQNEAQ. Germline trimming cut 8 bases from V and 3 bases from J; bases unmatched to any gene: 4. The CDR3 contains 12 residues. CDR3 amino acids: CASGLVDYEQYF. CDR3 nucleotides: TGTGCCAGCGGACTAGTCGACTACGAGCAGTACTTC.

The chain has TRBV6-1 and TRBJ1-1, with D possibly matching TRBD1 (5 bases). The CDR3 is made up of 17 amino acids. Germline assignment: CDR1 MNHNS and CDR2 SASEGT. The V end was cut by 1 base, the J end by 4 bases, with 19 bases between. This CDR3 reads CASSEGGLKGIGTEAFF. DNA for the CDR3: TGTGCCAGCAGTGAAGGGGGTCTTAAGGGGATTGGCACTGAAGCTTTCTTT.